This T cell receptor beta chain derives from a study of blood T cells in healthy people across ages. General observations from the study: More naive CD4+ cells and higher diversity were found in long-lived than in aged donors. What prevented conclusive comparison of naive and antigen-experienced cells was that PBMCs were unsorted.

The CDR3 sequence is 13 residues long. V was cut by 4 bases and J by 5 bases, with 11 bases left in between. Germline V gene lookup returns CDR1 MNHEY and CDR2 SVGAGI. There were at least 6 micrograms of total RNA extracted from every sample. This clonotype has more than one count but fewer than ten. What it recognizes is unknown. The second PCR ran about 6 to 12 cycles with a sample-barcoded 5' primer and J-beta primers. Sequencing yielded, for each sample, at least 3 million paired-end reads carrying CDR3. MiXCR was run by TCRdb on the 5' RACE reads, yielding one entry per CDR3 protein. The data hold some 700,000 distinct CDR3 sequences, with around 46% observed a single time.

What was sequenced was blood. The TCR was taken from a woman in her sixties in good health. The chain joins TRBV6-5 to TRBJ1-2; the D is unclear. The CDR3 reads CASSSTARYGYTF. CDR3 bases: TGTGCCAGCAGTTCGACGGCCCGATATGGCTACACCTTC.